Sequencing of this T cell receptor beta chain was carried out in a study of siplizumab effects on memory and regulatory T cells. Libraries were prepared by immunoSEQ multiplex PCR; TCRdb keeps only in-frame clonotypes and omits some of them. Of some 100,000 clones listed, roughly 94% are singletons. V lost 1 base, J lost 2 bases, and 10 bases lay in between. This CDR3 has 14 residues. CDR1 is SGHNT and CDR2 is YYREEE in the germline V gene (reference sequence). The V and J genes are TRBV5-4 and TRBJ2-7; TRBD1 is a possible D gene (6 bases). Sequencing input: Tregs sorted from blood. The TCR sequence derives from a human donor in good health. CDR3 sequence reads: CASSLNRDAYEQYF. CDR3 sequence (DNA): TGTGCCAGCAGCTTGAACAGGGACGCCTACGAGCAGTACTTC.